This T cell receptor (beta chain) was recorded in a study of Ad26.COV2.S vaccination and SARS-CoV-2 variants. Treatment denoted: around 19 received Ad26.COV2.S at low or high dose, single or two shots; roughly five received placebo; per-sample allocation not given. Collection of the samples took place on day 63 after the first injection of vaccine or placebo. SARS-CoV-2 spike from the Wuhan strain was encoded by the vaccine, an Ad26 vector. The germline CDR1 and CDR2 sequences are SGHAT and FQNNGV. This CDR3 is 16 amino acids long. Trimming left V 5 bases short and J 2 bases short, with 19 bases between. TCRdb keeps only in-frame clones here, not all; method: immunoSEQ multiplex PCR. The sample includes approximately 240,000 clones, more than 75% of them seen just once.

The sample consisted of peripheral blood, taken in a trial of Ad26.COV2.S vaccine versus placebo. J is TRBJ2-7 and V is TRBV11-2; D unresolved. The sequence came from a person aged 18-65 years who received the Ad26.COV2.S COVID-19 vaccine or a placebo. CDR3 in DNA: TGTGCCAGCAGCCGCCTCCCCGGAGCTAAGGCCTACGAGCAGTACTTC. Its translation: CASSRLPGAKAYEQYF.